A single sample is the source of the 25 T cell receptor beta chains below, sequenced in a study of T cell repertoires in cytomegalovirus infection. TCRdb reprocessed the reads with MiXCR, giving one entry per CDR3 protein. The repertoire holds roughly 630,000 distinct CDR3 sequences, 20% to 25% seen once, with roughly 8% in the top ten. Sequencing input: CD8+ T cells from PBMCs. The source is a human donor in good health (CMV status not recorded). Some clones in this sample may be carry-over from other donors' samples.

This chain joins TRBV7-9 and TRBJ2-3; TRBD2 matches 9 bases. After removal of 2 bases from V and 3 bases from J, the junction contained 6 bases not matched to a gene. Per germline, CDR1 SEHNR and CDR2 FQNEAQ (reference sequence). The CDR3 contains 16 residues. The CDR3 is CASSLSGTSRTDTQYF. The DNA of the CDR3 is TGTGCCAGCAGCTTATCAGGGACTAGCCGAACAGATACGCAGTATTTT.

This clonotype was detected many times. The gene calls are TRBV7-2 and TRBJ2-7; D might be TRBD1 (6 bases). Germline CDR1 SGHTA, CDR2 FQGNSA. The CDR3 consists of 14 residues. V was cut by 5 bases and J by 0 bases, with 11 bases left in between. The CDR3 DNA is TGTGCCAGCAGCACCTGGACAGTCTCCTACGAGCAGTACTTC. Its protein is CASSTWTVSYEQYF.

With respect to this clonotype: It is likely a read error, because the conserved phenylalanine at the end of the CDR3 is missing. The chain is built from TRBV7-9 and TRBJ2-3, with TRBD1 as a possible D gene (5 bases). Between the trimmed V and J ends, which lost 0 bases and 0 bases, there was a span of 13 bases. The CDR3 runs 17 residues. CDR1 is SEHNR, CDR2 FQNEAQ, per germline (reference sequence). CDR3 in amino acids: CASSLASGRPSTDTQYI. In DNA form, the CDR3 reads TGTGCCAGCAGCTTAGCTTCAGGGCGACCTAGCACAGATACGCAGTATATT.

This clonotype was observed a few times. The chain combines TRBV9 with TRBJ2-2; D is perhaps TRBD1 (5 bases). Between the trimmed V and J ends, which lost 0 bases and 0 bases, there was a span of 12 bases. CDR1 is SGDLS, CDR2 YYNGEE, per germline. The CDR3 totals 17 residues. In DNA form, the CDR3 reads TGTGCCAGCAGCGTAGACCCAGGGAACGCGAACACCGGGGAGCTGTTTTTT. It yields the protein CASSVDPGNANTGELFF.

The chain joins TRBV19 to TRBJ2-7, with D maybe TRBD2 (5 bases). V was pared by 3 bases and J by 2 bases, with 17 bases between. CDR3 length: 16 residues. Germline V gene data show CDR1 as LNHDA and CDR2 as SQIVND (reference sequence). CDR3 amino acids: CASSIRLPGLTYEQYF. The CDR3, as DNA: TGTGCCAGTAGTATTCGTCTCCCGGGGTTGACCTACGAGCAGTACTTC. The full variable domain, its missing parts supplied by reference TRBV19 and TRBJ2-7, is DGGITQSPKYLFRKEGQNVTLSCEQNLNHDAMYWYRQDPGQGLRLIYYSQIVNDFQKGDIAEGYSVSREKKESFPLTVTSAQKNPTAFYLCASSIRLPGLTYEQYFGPGTRLTVT.

DNA of the CDR3: TGTGCCAGCAGTTCCCTAGGACCACGGGATTCACCCCTCCACTTT. It is translated as CASSSLGPRDSPLHF. The chain carries TRBV12-3 or TRBV12-4 and TRBJ1-6, with D unclear. This CDR3 spans 15 amino acids. V lost 4 bases, J lost 8 bases, and 15 bases lay in between.

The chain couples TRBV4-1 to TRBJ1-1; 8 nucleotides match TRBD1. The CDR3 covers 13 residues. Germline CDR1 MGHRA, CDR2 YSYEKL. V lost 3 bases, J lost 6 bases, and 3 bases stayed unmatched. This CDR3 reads CASSHQGAAEAFF. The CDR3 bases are TGCGCCAGCAGCCATCAGGGGGCTGCTGAAGCTTTCTTT.

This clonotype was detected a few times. The CDR3 region is CASSFSRAKNTEAFF. Here the CDR3 DNA reads TGTGCCAGTAGTTTCTCCAGGGCCAAGAACACTGAAGCTTTCTTT. The V gene is TRBV19, the J gene TRBJ1-1; weak D call: TRBD1 (5 bases). Germline CDR1 and CDR2: LNHDA and SQIVND (reference sequence). V lost 5 bases to trimming and J lost 1 base, with 14 bases between them. The CDR3 extends over 15 amino acids.

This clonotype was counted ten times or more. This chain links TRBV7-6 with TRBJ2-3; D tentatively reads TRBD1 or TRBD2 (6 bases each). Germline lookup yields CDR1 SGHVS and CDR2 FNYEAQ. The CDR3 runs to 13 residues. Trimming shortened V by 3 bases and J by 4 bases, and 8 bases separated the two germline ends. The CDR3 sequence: CASSFGGPDTQYF. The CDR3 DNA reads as TGTGCCAGCAGCTTCGGGGGCCCAGATACGCAGTATTTT.

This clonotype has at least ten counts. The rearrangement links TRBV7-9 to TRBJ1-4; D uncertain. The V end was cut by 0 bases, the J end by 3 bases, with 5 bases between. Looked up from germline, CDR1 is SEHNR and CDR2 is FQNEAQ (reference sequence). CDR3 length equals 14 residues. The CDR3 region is CASSLAPPNEKLFF. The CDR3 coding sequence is TGTGCCAGCAGCTTAGCTCCCCCTAATGAAAAACTGTTTTTT.

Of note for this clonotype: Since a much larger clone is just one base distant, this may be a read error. CDR3: CTSSGGTVNYGYTF. CDR3 nucleotide sequence: TGTACCAGCAGCGGAGGGACAGTTAACTATGGCTACACCTTC. The chain combines TRBV9 with TRBJ1-2, with TRBD1 identical over 7 bases. The CDR3 runs 14 residues. Germline CDR1 SGDLS, CDR2 YYNGEE.

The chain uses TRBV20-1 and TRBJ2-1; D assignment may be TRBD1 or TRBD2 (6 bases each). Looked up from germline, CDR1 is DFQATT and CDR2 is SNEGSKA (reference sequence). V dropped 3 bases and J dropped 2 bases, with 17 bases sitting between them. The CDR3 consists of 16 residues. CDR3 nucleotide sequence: TGCAGTGCTAGCGCTTTTCCGGGGGCCACCTACAATGAGCAGTTCTTC. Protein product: CSASAFPGATYNEQFF.

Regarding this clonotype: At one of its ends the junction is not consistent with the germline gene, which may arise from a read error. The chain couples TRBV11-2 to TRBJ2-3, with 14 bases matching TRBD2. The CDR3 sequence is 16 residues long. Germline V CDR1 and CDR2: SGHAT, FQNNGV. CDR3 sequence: CVSSLETSGGASTQYF. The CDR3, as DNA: TGTGTCAGCAGCTTAGAGACTAGCGGGGGGGCCAGTACGCAGTATTTT.

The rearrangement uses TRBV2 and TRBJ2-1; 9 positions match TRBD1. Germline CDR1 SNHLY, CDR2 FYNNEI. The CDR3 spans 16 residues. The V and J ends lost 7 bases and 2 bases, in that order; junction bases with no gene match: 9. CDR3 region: CASMLPGTGPYNEQFF. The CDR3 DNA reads TGTGCCAGCATGCTTCCGGGGACAGGGCCCTACAATGAGCAGTTCTTC.

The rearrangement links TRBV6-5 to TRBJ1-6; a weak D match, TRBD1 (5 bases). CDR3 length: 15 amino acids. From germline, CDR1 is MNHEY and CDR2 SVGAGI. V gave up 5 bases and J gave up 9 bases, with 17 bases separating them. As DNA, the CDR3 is TGTGCCAGCAGTCAACAGGTTCGCGGGAGTTCACCCCTCCACTTT. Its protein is CASSQQVRGSSPLHF.

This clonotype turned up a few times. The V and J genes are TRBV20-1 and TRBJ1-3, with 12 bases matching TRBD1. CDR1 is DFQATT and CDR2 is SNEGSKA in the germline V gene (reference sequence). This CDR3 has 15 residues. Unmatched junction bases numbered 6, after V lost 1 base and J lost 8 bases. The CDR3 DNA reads TGCAGTGCTAGAGGACCGGGACAGGGGGCATACACCATATATTTT. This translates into CSARGPGQGAYTIYF.

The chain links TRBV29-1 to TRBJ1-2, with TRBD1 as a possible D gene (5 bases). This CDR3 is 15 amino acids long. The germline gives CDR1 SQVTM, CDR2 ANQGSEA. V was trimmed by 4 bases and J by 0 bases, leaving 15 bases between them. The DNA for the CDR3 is TGCAGCGTTGCCCCCTCGGGGGGGACTAACTATGGCTACACCTTC. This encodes CSVAPSGGTNYGYTF.

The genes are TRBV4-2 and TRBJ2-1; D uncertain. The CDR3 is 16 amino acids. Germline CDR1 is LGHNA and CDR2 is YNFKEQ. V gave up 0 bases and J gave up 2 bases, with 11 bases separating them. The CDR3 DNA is TGTGCCAGCAGCCAAGATCCTCCTAGGCCCTACAATGAGCAGTTCTTC. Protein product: CASSQDPPRPYNEQFF.

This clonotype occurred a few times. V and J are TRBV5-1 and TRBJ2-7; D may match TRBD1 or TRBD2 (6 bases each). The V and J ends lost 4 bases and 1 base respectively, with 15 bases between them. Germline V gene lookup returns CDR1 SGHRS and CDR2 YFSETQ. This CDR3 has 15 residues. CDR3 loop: CASSADGGRSYEQYF. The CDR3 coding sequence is TGCGCCAGCAGCGCAGACGGGGGCAGATCCTACGAGCAGTACTTC.

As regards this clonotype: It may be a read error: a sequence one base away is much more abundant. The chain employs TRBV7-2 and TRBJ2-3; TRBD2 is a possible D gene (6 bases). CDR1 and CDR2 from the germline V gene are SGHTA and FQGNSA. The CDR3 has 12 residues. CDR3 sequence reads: CVSTGGTDTQYF. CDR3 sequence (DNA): TGTGTCAGCACCGGGGGTACAGATACGCAGTATTTT.

The CDR3 loop reads CASSILDRGVEKLFF. The CDR3 nucleotides read TGTGCCAGTAGTATCCTCGACAGGGGAGTTGAAAAACTGTTTTTT. The chain couples TRBV19 to TRBJ1-4; 8 bases align to TRBD1. Trimming at V came to 3 bases and at J to 7 bases, leaving 7 bases not matched to a gene. CDR1 is LNHDA and CDR2 is SQIVND in the germline V gene (reference sequence). The CDR3 totals 15 residues. The whole variable domain, filled in from reference TRBV19 and TRBJ1-4, reads DGGITQSPKYLFRKEGQNVTLSCEQNLNHDAMYWYRQDPGQGLRLIYYSQIVNDFQKGDIAEGYSVSREKKESFPLTVTSAQKNPTAFYLCASSILDRGVEKLFFGSGTQLSVL.

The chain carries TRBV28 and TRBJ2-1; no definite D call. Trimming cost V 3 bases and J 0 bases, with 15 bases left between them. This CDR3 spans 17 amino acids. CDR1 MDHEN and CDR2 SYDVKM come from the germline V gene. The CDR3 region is CASSFFFIVSSYNEQFF. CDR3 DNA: TGTGCCAGCAGTTTTTTTTTTATCGTGAGCTCCTACAATGAGCAGTTCTTC.

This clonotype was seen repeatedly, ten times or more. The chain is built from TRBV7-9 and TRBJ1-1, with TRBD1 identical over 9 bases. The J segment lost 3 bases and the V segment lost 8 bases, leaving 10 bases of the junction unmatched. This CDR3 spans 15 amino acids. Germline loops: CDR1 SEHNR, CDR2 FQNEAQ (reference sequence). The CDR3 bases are TGTGCCAGCTCCGATACGGGACAGGGAGACACTGAAGCTTTCTTT. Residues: CASSDTGQGDTEAFF. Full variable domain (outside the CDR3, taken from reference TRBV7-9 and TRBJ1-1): DTGVSQNPRHKITKRGQNVTFRCDPISEHNRLYWYRQTLGQGPEFLTYFQNEAQLEKSRLLSDRFSAERPKGSFSTLEIQRTEQGDSAMYLCASSDTGQGDTEAFFGQGTRLTVV.

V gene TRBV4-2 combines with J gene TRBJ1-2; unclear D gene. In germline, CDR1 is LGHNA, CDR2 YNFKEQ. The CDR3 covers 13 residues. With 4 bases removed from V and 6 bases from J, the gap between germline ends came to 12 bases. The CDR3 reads CASSPLGPDGYTF. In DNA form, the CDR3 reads TGTGCCAGCAGCCCTTTGGGTCCCGATGGCTACACCTTC.

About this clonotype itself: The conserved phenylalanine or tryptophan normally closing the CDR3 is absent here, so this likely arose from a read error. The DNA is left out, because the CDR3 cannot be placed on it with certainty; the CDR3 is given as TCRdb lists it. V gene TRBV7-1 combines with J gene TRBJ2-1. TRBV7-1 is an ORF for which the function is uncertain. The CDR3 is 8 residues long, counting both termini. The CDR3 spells CASRPGVT.